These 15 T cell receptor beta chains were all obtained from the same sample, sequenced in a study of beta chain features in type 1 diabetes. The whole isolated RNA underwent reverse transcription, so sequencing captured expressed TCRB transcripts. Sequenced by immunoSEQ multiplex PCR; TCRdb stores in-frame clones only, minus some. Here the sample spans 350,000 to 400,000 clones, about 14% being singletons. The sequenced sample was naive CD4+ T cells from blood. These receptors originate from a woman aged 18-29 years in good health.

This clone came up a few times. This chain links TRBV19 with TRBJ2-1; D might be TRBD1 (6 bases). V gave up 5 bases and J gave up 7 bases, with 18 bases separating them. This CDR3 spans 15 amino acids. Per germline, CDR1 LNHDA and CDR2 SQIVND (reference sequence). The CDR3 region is CASSSTRGIMNEQFF. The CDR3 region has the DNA TGTGCCAGTAGTTCAACTAGGGGGATTATGAATGAGCAGTTCTTC.

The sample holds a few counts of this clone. Here the CDR3 reads CASSPRGQRSYGYTF. The CDR3 region has the DNA TGTGCCAGCTCACCAAGGGGGCAGCGGAGCTATGGCTACACCTTC. J is TRBJ1-2 and V is TRBV18; 7 bases are a match to TRBD1. V gave up 2 bases and J gave up 4 bases; unmatched junction bases: 7. This CDR3 has 15 amino acids. Germline V gene data show CDR1 as KGHSH and CDR2 as LQKENI.

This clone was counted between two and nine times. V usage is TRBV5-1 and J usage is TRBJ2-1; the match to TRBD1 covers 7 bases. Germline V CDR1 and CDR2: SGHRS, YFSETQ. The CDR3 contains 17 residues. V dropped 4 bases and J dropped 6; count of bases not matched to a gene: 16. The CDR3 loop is CASSGTSPAQGVNEQFF. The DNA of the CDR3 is TGCGCCAGCAGCGGAACTTCCCCGGCGCAGGGGGTCAATGAGCAGTTCTTC.

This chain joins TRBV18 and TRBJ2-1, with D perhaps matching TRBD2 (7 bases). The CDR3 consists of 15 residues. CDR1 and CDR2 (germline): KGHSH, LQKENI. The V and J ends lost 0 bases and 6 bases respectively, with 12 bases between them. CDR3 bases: TGTGCCAGCTCACCACCCCAGGGAGGGGGCAATGAGCAGTTCTTC. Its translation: CASSPPQGGGNEQFF.

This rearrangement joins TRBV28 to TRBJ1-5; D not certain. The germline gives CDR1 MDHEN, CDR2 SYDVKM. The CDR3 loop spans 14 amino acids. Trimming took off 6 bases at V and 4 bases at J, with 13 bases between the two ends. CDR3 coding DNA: TGTGCCAGCAGGCTGGAGTTCCGTAATCAGCCCCAGCATTTT. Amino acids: CASRLEFRNQPQHF.

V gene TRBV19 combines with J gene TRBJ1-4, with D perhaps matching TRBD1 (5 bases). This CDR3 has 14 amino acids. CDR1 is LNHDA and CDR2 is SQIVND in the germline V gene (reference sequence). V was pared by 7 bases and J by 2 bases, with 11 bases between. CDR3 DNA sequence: TGTGCCAGTAAGGCAGGGCAGACTAATGAAAAACTGTTTTTT. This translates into CASKAGQTNEKLFF.

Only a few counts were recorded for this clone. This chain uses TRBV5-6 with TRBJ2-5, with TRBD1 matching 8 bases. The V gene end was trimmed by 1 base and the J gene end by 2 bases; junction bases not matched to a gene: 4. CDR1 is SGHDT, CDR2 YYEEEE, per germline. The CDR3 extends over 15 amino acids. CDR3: CASSLLDRAQETQYF. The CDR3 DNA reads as TGTGCCAGCAGCTTGTTGGACAGGGCTCAAGAGACCCAGTACTTC.

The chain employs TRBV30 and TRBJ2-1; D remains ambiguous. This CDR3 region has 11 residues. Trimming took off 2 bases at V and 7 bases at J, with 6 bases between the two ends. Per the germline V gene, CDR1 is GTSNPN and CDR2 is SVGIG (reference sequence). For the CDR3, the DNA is TGTGCCTGGAGTTCTCTAAATGAGCAGTTCTTC. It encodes CAWSSLNEQFF.

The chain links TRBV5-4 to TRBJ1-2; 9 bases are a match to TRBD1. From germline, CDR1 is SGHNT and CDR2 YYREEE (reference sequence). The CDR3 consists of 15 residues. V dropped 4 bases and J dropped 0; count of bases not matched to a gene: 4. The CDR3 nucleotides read TGTGCCAGCAGCGTTAGACAGGGGGCTAACTATGGCTACACCTTC. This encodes CASSVRQGANYGYTF.

CDR3 in amino acids: CASSLSSSGRPATGELFF. CDR3 DNA sequence: TGTGCCAGCAGCTTATCCTCTAGCGGGAGGCCAGCCACCGGGGAGCTGTTTTTT. V gene TRBV7-2 combines with J gene TRBJ2-2; 11 bases match TRBD2. The CDR3 has 18 residues. Germline values: CDR1 SGHTA, CDR2 FQGNSA. Unmatched junction bases numbered 9, after V lost 2 bases and J lost 4 bases.

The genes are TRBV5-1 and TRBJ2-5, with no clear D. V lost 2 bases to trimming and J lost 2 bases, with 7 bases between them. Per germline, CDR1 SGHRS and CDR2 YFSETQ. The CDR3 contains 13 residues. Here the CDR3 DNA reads TGCGCCAGCAGCTTACGAGTACAAGAGACCCAGTACTTC. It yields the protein CASSLRVQETQYF.

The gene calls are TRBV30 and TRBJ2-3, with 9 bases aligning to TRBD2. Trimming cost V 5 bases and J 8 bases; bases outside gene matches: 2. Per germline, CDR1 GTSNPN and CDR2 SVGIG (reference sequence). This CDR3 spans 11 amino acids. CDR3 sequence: CAWGSGSTQYF. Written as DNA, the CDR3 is TGTGCCTGGGGTAGCGGGAGTACGCAGTATTTT.

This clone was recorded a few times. The CDR3 nucleotides read TGCAGCGTTGCGGGCAGGGTAGGCACTGAAGCTTTCTTT. Its translation: CSVAGRVGTEAFF. The chain links TRBV29-1 to TRBJ1-1; maybe TRBD1 (5 bases). V was pared by 4 bases and J by 4 bases, with 13 bases between. This CDR3 spans 13 amino acids. Per the germline V gene, CDR1 is SQVTM and CDR2 is ANQGSEA.

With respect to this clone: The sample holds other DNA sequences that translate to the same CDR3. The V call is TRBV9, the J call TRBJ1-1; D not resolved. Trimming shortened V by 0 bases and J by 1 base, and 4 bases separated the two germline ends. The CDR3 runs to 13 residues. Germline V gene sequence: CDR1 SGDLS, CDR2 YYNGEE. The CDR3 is CASSVAGNTEAFF. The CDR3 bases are TGTGCCAGCAGCGTAGCGGGGAACACTGAAGCTTTCTTT.

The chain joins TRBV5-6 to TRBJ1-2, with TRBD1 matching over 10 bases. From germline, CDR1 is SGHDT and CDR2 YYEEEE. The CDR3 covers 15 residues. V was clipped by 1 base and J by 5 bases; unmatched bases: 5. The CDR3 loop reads CASSLRTGQGYGYTF. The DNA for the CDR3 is TGTGCCAGCAGCTTGCGAACGGGACAGGGGTATGGCTACACCTTC.